This TCR beta chain was sequenced for a study of T-cell memory formation after mild COVID-19. In the study overall: Largely, the TCR clusters proved donor specific. Findings of the study overall: Mainly CM and EM harbored the contracting CD4+ clones; mainly EMRA harbored the CD8+ ones.

TCRdb processed the 5' RACE reads anew with MiXCR; each CDR3 protein has one entry. The table records some 310,000 distinct CDR3 sequences, more than 20% of them present only once. With V trimmed by 3 bases and J by 4 bases, 8 bases remained unmatched. The CDR3 runs to 15 residues. As for this clonotype: What it binds is unknown.

This chain links TRBV12-3 or TRBV12-4 with TRBJ2-7, with 8 bases identical to TRBD1. The sequence came from a man aged 18 to 29 who had mild COVID-19 (a few samples of this study predate the infection). Cell type and time point are not known. The sample taken for sequencing was PBMCs or a T cell subset sorted from them (not recorded which). DNA for the CDR3: TGTGCCAGCAGTTTTGAGGACAGGGATTTATACGAGCAGTACTTC. This codes for CASSFEDRDLYEQYF.